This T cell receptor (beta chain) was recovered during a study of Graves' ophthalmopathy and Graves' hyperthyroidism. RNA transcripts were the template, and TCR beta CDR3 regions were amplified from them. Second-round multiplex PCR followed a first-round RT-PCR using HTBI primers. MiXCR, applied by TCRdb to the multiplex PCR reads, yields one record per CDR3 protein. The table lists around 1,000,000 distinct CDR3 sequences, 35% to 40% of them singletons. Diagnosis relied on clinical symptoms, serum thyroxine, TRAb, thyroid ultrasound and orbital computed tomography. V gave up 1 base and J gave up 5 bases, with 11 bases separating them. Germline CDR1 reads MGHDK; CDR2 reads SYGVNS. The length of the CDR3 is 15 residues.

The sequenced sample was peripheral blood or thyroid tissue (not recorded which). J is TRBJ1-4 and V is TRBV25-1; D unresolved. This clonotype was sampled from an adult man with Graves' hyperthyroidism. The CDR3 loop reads CASSEFHSENEKLFF. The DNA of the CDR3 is TGTGCCAGCAGTGAATTTCACAGCGAGAATGAAAAACTGTTTTTT.